The clone carrying this T cell receptor beta chain was observed a handful of times. No antigen is known for it. The sample is drawn from a study of beta chain features in type 1 diabetes. About the study: Patients were similar to healthy donors in age and gender (as well as in cell yields). Study-wide results and limits: Naive, central memory and Treg TCRB repertoires appeared more alike in patients than in healthy donors. The study notes PCR might favor shorter templates equally in patients and controls.

Reverse transcribing all isolated RNA meant expressed TCRB transcripts were sequenced. This table comes from immunoSEQ multiplex PCR, and its TCRdb copy is limited to in-frame clones, with some not included. The sample yields roughly 150,000 clones, over 8.5% seen once. The CDR3 loop spans 17 amino acids. Trimming removed 0 bases from V and 4 bases from J, with 18 bases in between. Germline V gene data show CDR1 as LGHNA and CDR2 as YSLEER. This sequence originates from a man aged 18 to 29 in good health. The chain is built from TRBV4-3 and TRBJ1-2; no firm D call. The specimen was central memory CD4+ T cells from blood. Here the CDR3 DNA reads TGCGCCAGCAGCCAAGATCCTCGTGCCAGTTATATCTATGGCTACACCTTC. Amino acids: CASSQDPRASYIYGYTF.